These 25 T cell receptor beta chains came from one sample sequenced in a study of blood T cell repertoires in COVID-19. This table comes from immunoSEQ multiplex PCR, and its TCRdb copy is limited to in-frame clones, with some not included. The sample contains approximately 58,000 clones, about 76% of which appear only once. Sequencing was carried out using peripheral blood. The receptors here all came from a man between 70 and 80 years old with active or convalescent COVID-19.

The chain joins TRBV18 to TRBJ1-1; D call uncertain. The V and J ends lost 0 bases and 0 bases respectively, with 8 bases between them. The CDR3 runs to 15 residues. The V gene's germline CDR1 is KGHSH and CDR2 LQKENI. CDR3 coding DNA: TGTGCCAGCTCACCACCTACAGCCTTGAACACTGAAGCTTTCTTT. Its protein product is CASSPPTALNTEAFF.

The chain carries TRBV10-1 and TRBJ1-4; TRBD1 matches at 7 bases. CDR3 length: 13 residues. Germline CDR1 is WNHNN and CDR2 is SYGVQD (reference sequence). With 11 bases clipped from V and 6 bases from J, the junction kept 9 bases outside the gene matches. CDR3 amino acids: CARAGTAHEKLFF. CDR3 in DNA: TGCGCCCGCGCCGGGACAGCCCATGAAAAACTGTTTTTT.

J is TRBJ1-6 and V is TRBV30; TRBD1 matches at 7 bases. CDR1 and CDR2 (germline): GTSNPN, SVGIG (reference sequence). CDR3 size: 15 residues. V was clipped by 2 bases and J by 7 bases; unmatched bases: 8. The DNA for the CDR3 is TGTGCCTGGAGTCTGAAGACAGGGTACAATTCACCCCTCCACTTT. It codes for CAWSLKTGYNSPLHF.

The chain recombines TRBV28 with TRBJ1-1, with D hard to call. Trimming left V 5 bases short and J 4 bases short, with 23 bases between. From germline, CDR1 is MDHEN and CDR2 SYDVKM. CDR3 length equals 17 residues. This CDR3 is CASSPQTLYGSGTEAFF. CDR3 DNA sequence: TGTGCCAGCAGTCCCCAGACACTTTATGGTTCAGGCACTGAAGCTTTCTTT.

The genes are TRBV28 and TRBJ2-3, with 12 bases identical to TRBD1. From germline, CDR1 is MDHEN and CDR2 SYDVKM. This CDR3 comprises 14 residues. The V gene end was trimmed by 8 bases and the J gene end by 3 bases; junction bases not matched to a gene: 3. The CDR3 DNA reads TGTGCCAGCTGGGGACAGGGGGCAACAGATACGCAGTATTTT. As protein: CASWGQGATDTQYF.

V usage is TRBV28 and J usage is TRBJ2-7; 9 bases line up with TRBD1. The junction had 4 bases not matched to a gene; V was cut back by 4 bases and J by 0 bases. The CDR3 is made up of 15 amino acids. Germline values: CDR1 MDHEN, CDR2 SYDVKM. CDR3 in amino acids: CASSSRDRDSYEQYF. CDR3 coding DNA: TGTGCCAGCAGTTCTCGGGACAGGGACTCCTACGAGCAGTACTTC.

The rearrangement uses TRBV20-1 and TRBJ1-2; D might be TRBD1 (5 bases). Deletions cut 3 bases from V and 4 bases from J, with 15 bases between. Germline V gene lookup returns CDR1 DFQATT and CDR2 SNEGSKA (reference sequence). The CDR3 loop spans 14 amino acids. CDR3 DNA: TGCAGTGCTAGTAGGGATGGGGGACTCTATGGCTACACCTTC. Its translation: CSASRDGGLYGYTF.

The CDR3 is CAWRGGRGRTEAFF. For the CDR3, the DNA is TGTGCCTGGAGGGGCGGGAGGGGGAGAACTGAAGCTTTCTTT. This chain connects TRBV30 to TRBJ1-1; TRBD1 might be the D (6 bases). Germline V lookup: CDR1 GTSNPN, CDR2 SVGIG (reference sequence). V was shortened by 3 bases and J by 5 bases, with 16 bases between the two germline ends. This CDR3 has 14 amino acids.

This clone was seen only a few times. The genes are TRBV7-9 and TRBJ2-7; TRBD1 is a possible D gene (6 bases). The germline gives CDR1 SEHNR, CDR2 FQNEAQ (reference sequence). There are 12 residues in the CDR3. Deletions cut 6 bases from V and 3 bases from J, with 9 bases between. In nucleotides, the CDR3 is TGTGCCAGCAGTGAACAGGGCTACGAGCAGTACTTC. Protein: CASSEQGYEQYF.

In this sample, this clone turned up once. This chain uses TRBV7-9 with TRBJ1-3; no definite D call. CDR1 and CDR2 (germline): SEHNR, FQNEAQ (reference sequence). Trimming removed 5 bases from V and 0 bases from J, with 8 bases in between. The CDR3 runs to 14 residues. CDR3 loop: CASSRSSSGNTIYF. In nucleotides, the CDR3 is TGTGCCAGCAGCCGGTCGAGCTCTGGAAACACCATATATTTT.

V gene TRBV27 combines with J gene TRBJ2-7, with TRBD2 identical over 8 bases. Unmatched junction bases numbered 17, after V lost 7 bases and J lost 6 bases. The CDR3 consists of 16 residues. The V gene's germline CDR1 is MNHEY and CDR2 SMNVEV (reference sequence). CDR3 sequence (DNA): TGTGCCAGCACGGGGGGGCGCGGGCATAGGATGGGCGAGCAGTACTTC. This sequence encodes CASTGGRGHRMGEQYF.

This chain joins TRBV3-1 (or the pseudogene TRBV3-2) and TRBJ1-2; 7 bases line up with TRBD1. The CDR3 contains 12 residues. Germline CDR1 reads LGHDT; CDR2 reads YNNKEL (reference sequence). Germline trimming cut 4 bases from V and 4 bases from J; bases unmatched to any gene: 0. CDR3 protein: CASSPGGYGYTF. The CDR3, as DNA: TGTGCCAGCAGCCCAGGGGGCTATGGCTACACCTTC.

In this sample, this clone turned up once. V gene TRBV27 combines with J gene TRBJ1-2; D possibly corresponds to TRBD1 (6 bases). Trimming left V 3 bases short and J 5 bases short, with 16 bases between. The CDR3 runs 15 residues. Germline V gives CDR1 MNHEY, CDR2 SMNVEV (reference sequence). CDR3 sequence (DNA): TGTGCCAGCAGTTTTTTGGGGGACAAAGATTATGGCTACACCTTC. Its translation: CASSFLGDKDYGYTF.

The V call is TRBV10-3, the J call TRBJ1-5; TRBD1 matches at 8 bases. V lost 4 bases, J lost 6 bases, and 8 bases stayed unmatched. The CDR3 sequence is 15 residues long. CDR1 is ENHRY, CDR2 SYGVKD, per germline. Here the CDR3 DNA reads TGTGCCATCAGTGGGGCAGGGGGCTCGGGTCAGCCCCAGCATTTT. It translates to CAISGAGGSGQPQHF.

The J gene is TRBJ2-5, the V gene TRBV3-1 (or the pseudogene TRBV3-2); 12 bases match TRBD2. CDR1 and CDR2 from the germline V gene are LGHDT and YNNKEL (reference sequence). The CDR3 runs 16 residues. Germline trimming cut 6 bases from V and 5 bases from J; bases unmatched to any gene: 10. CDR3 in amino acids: CASSLTSGGPWETQYF. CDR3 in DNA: TGTGCCAGCAGTCTGACTAGCGGGGGCCCCTGGGAGACCCAGTACTTC.

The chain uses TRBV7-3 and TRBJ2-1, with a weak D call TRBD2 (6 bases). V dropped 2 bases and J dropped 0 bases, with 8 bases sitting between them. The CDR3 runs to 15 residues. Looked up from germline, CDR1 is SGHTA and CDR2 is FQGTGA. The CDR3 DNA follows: TGTGCCAGCAGCTTAGGGGGGAACTCCTACAATGAGCAGTTCTTC. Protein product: CASSLGGNSYNEQFF.

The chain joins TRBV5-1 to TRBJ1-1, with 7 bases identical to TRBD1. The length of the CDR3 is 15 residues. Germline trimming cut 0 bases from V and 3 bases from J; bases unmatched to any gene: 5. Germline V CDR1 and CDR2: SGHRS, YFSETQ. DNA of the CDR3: TGCGCCAGCAGCTTGGTTTGGGACAGCGACACTGAAGCTTTCTTT. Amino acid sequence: CASSLVWDSDTEAFF.

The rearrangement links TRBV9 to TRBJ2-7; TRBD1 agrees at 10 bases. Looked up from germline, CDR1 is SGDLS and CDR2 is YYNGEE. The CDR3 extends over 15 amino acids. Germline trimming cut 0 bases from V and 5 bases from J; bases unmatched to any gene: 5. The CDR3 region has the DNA TGTGCCAGCAGCGTAGGGGGACAGGGGTACAACGAGCAGTACTTC. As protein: CASSVGGQGYNEQYF.

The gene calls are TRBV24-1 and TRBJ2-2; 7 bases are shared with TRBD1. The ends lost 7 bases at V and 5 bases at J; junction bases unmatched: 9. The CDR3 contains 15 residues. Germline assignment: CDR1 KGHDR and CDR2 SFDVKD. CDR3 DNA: TGTGCCACCAGGAAGACAGGGATAGATACCGGGGAGCTGTTTTTT. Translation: CATRKTGIDTGELFF.

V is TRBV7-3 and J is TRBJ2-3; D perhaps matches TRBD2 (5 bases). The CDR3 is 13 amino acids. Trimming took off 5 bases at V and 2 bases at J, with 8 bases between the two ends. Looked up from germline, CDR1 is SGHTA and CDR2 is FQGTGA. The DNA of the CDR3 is TGTGCCAGCAGCCCGGGGTTCACAGATACGCAGTATTTT. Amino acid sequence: CASSPGFTDTQYF.

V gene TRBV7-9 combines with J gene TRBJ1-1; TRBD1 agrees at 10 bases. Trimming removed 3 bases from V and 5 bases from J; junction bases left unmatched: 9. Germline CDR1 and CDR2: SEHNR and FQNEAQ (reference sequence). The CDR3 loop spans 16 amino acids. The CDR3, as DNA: TGTGCCAGCAGCTTCGGGACAGGGGCAGGTGGAACTGAAGCTTTCTTT. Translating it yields CASSFGTGAGGTEAFF.

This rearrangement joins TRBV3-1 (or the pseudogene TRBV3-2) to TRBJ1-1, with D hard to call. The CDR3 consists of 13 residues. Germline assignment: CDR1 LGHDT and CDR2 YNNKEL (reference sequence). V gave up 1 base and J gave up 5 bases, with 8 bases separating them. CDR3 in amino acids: CASSQGEGTEAFF. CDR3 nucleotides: TGTGCCAGCAGCCAAGGGGAGGGTACTGAAGCTTTCTTT.

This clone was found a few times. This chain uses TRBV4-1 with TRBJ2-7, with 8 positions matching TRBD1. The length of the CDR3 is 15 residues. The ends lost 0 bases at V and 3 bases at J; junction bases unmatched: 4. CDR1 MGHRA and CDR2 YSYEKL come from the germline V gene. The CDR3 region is CASSQDQGAGYEQYF. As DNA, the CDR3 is TGCGCCAGCAGCCAAGATCAGGGGGCTGGCTACGAGCAGTACTTC.

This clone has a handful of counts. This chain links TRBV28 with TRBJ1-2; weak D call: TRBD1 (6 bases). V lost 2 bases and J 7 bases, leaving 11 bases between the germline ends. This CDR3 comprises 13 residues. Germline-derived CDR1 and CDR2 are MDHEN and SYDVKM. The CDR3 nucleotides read TGTGCCAGCAGTTTACGGGGGGCTGGTGGCTACACCTTC. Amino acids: CASSLRGAGGYTF.

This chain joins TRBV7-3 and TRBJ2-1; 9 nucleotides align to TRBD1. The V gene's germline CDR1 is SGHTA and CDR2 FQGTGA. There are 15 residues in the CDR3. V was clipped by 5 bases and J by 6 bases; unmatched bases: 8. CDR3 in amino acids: CASSQDRGGSNEQFF. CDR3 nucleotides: TGTGCCAGCAGCCAGGACAGGGGAGGGTCCAATGAGCAGTTCTTC.